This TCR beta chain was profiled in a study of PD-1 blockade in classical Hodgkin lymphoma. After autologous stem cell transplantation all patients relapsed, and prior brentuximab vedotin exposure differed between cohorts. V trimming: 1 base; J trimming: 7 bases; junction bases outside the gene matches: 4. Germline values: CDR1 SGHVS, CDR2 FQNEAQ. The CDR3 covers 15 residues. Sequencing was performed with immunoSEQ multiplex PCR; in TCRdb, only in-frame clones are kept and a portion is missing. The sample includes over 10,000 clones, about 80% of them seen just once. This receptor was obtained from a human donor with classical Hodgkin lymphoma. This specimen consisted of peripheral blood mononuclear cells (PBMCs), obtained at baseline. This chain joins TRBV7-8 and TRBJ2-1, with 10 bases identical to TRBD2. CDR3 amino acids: CASSLGAGGLNEQFF. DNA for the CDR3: TGTGCCAGCAGCTTAGGAGCGGGGGGGCTGAATGAGCAGTTCTTC. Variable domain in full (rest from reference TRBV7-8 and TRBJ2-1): GAGVSQSPRYKVAKRGQDVALRCDPISGHVSLFWYQQALGQGPEFLTYFQNEAQLDKSGLPSDRFFAERPEGSVSTLKIQRTQQEDSAVYLCASSLGAGGLNEQFFGPGTRLTVL.